One sample yielded the 2 T cell receptor beta chains listed below, sequenced in a study of a mutant IDH1 vaccine in newly diagnosed glioma. Repertoires were generated with immunoSEQ multiplex PCR, while TCRdb's copy carries only in-frame clones and drops some. The sample consists of roughly 70,000 clones, around four fifths of them appearing once. This sample's time point: baseline, week 1 (first vaccination visit). Described treatment: pre-vaccination baseline after standard-of-care therapy. The specimen comprised peripheral blood mononuclear cells (PBMCs), sampled from a glioma patient treated with radiotherapy, temozolomide or both. All receptors derive from a woman aged 18-29 years with glioma. Some clones in this sample may be carry-over from other donors' samples.

This rearrangement joins TRBV5-4 to TRBJ1-1, with TRBD1 identical over 8 bases. This CDR3 is built from 14 residues. Germline V gives CDR1 SGHNT, CDR2 YYREEE (reference sequence). V was pared by 1 base and J by 4 bases, with 3 bases of the junction left unmatched. The CDR3 loop reads CASSLQGASTEAFF. The CDR3 DNA sequence: TGTGCCAGCAGCTTGCAGGGGGCGAGCACTGAAGCTTTCTTT.

This sequence joins TRBV19 and TRBJ1-1, with D possibly being TRBD1 (5 bases). The germline V and J ends were trimmed by 7 bases and 4 bases, with 19 bases remaining between them. This CDR3 spans 15 amino acids. Germline V gene data show CDR1 as LNHDA and CDR2 as SQIVND (reference sequence). CDR3 nucleotides: TGTGCCAGTAAGATGGTACAGTTTGGGGGCACTGAAGCTTTCTTT. Its protein product is CASKMVQFGGTEAFF. The variable domain in full, with the rest retrieved from reference TRBV19 and TRBJ1-1, is DGGITQSPKYLFRKEGQNVTLSCEQNLNHDAMYWYRQDPGQGLRLIYYSQIVNDFQKGDIAEGYSVSREKKESFPLTVTSAQKNPTAFYLCASKMVQFGGTEAFFGQGTRLTVV.